The source of this T cell receptor (beta chain) is a study of cytomegalovirus exposure and HLA in healthy donors. Study-level background: A previous analysis identified 95 million to 140 million unique TCR beta sequences derived from 180 million or so T cells. Overall study findings and caveats: What TCR beta sequences reportedly achieved was accurate prediction of HLA-A and HLA-B alleles in most subjects. A link between a missense DCLRE1C variant and TCR beta V- and J-gene trimming emerged from a later analysis.

The study ran its PCR with 60 Vbeta and 13 Jbeta primers. Here immunoSEQ multiplex PCR was the method, and the copy in TCRdb shows in-frame clones only, minus some. The sample carries about 110,000 clones, 76% recorded once. Germline V gene lookup returns CDR1 SGDLS and CDR2 YYNGEE. Trimming took off 0 bases at V and 2 bases at J, with 6 bases between the two ends. The CDR3 spans 14 residues. As to this clone: Its target is not known.

V gene TRBV9 combines with J gene TRBJ1-5; D is unresolved. This clonotype originated in a man aged 25 to 45 in good health and CMV-seropositive. The sequenced material came from PBMCs. As DNA, the CDR3 is TGTGCCAGCAGCGTAGGGGCAGGCAATCAGCCCCAGCATTTT. Translated, it gives CASSVGAGNQPQHF.